This is a list of T cell receptor beta chains from one sample in a study of OX40 agonist ivuxolimab in advanced cancers. TCRdb's copy holds only in-frame clones and misses some; the assay was immunoSEQ multiplex PCR. The sample carries around 36,000 clones, roughly nine tenths recorded once. The specimen was CD4+ or CD8+ T cells sorted from blood, collected in a trial of the OX40 agonist ivuxolimab. The source of these receptors is an adult with an advanced solid tumor such as melanoma, head and neck, liver or kidney cancer. The CDR3 runs from the conserved cysteine through the conserved F or W. The order of the fields is D gene, J gene, V gene, clone size, CDR3 DNA, CDR3 protein. The D gene is left open where the match is weak. Rows give clone size only sometimes, using once, few, many, or a class for an expanded clone.

-	TRBJ2-4	TRBV30	-	TGTGCCTGGAGTGTGGGCGAACGGGGCATTCAGTACTTC	CAWSVGERGIQYF
TRBD1	TRBJ2-4	TRBV11-2	-	TGTGCCATCGGGACAGGGGGCGAACCAAACATTCAGTACTTC	CAIGTGGEPNIQYF
-	TRBJ1-2	TRBV10-1	once	TGCGCCAGCAGTGAGCCCAAGTCCCGGGCCCGAAACTATGGCTACACCTTC	CASSEPKSRARNYGYTF
-	TRBJ2-7	TRBV5-6	-	TGTGCCAGCAGCTTGGGGGACGGACTCTCCTACGAGCAGTACTTC	CASSLGDGLSYEQYF
-	TRBJ2-2	TRBV19	-	TGTGCCAGTAGTATAGGAGGAGCCGTCACCGGGGAGCTGTTTTTT	CASSIGGAVTGELFF
TRBD1	TRBJ2-5	TRBV19	-	TGTGCCAGTAGTCCTAGGACAGGGGAAAGAAAAGAGACCCAGTACTTC	CASSPRTGERKETQYF
-	TRBJ2-7	TRBV19	-	TGTGCCAGTAGTCCGGGACCGTTTTACGAGCAGTACTTC	CASSPGPFYEQYF
-	TRBJ1-2	TRBV4-3	-	TGCGCCAGCAGCCAAGCCGCGAGGGGGAACTATGGCTACACCTTC	CASSQAARGNYGYTF
TRBD1	TRBJ1-2	TRBV29-1	once	TGCAGCGTTGCTGCAGGGGGACTGTATGGCTACACCTTC	CSVAAGGLYGYTF
-	TRBJ1-6	TRBV30	-	TGTGCTGAAAGTAATGGCGGGAGTTCACCCCTCCACTTT	CAESNGGSSPLHF
-	TRBJ1-5	TRBV19	-	TGTGCCAGTAGTATTAGGGACAGCAATCAGCCCCAGCATTTT	CASSIRDSNQPQHF
TRBD1	TRBJ1-1	TRBV10-2	few	TGCGCCAGCAGCGGGACAGGGGTGACCACTGAAGCTTTCTTT	CASSGTGVTTEAFF
TRBD1	TRBJ2-2	TRBV5-6	few	TGTGCCAGCAGCAATGGACAGGGGGCCACCGGGGAGCTGTTTTTT	CASSNGQGATGELFF
-	TRBJ2-3	TRBV18	-	TGTGCCAGCTCACGGGACGGTCACAAGGATACGCAGTATTTT	CASSRDGHKDTQYF
-	TRBJ2-1	TRBV6-5	-	TGTGCCAGCTCTTTCCGGGTGGGCAATGAGCAGTTCTTC	CASSFRVGNEQFF
-	TRBJ2-2	TRBV6-5	-	TGTGCCAGCAGTTTTGACGGCCTCACCGGGGAGCTGTTTTTT	CASSFDGLTGELFF
-	TRBJ1-1	TRBV9	-	TGTGCCAGCGGAAGGGCAGCCATGAACACTGAAGCTTTCTTT	CASGRAAMNTEAFF
-	TRBJ1-1	TRBV7-2	-	TGTGCCAGCAGCCCTTCGGGACCGCGAATGAACACTGAAGCTTTCTTT	CASSPSGPRMNTEAFF
-	TRBJ2-2	TRBV27	-	TGTGCCAGCAGTTTATCGTCGGCCGGGGAGCTGTTTTTT	CASSLSSAGELFF
-	TRBJ2-7	TRBV7-6	few	TGTGCCAGCAGCCCTGGGCCTCAACCCACCTACGAGCAGTACTTC	CASSPGPQPTYEQYF
-	TRBJ1-1	TRBV5-4	-	TGTGCCAGCAGCTTGAAGGGATGGACTGAAGCTTTCTTT	CASSLKGWTEAFF
-	TRBJ2-3	TRBV5-5	-	TGTGCCAGCAGCTTAGCCTGGGGGGGCACAGATACGCAGTATTTT	CASSLAWGGTDTQYF
-	TRBJ1-3	TRBV4-3	-	TGCGCCAGCAGCCCAGCGATCTCTGGAAACACCATATATTTT	CASSPAISGNTIYF